These 21 T cell receptor beta chains originate from one sample sequenced in a study of breast tumors, draining lymph nodes, adjacent tissues (dated by TCRdb to 2016 to 2017). Lymph node samples came from the axillary draining lymph nodes of breast cancer patients. Library construction relied on multiplex PCR. Sequencing instrument: Illumina HiSeq 2000. The public reads were reprocessed in TCRdb via fastp at Q25 and MiXCR, keeping in-frame beta chains. Identical CDR3 protein sequences are pooled into one entry, listed with their most common genes and DNA. This sample lists about 200,000 distinct CDR3 sequences; 30% to 35% were detected once. Of the sample, about 3.9% is held by the ten largest clones. Sequenced: axillary lymph node tissue. The receptors originated from a female donor with breast cancer. Some clones in this sample may be carry-over from other donors' samples.

The chain combines TRBV12-3 or TRBV12-4 with TRBJ2-5; 9 bases align to TRBD1. The CDR3 extends over 15 amino acids. Trimming took 5 bases from V and 5 from J; bases not matched to a gene: 9. The CDR3 sequence is CASSRDRARDETQYF. Here the CDR3 DNA reads TGTGCCAGCAGTCGGGACAGGGCGAGGGACGAGACCCAGTACTTC.

Ten or more counts support this clonotype. The rearrangement links TRBV7-2 to TRBJ2-2; maybe TRBD1 (5 bases). CDR1 and CDR2 (germline): SGHTA, FQGNSA. The CDR3 has 13 amino acids. With 2 bases removed from V and 5 bases from J, the gap between germline ends came to 6 bases. The DNA for the CDR3 is TGTGCCAGCAGCTTATCAGGGACCGGGGAGCTGTTTTTT. Its protein is CASSLSGTGELFF.

The chain joins TRBV6-4 to TRBJ2-3, with 7 bases identical to TRBD2. Germline V gene sequence: CDR1 MRHNA, CDR2 SNTAGT. The CDR3 consists of 11 residues. J was trimmed by 8 bases and V by 11 bases; bases with no gene match: 7. CDR3 DNA: TGTGCCCGACCGGGGGGAGGTACGCAGTATTTT. Protein: CARPGGGTQYF.

This clonotype was detected ten times or more. The chain combines TRBV5-1 with TRBJ2-1, with D perhaps TRBD2 (6 bases). This CDR3 is built from 14 residues. Germline assignment: CDR1 SGHRS and CDR2 YFSETQ. Trimming left V 4 bases short and J 6 bases short, with 14 bases between. The CDR3, as DNA: TGCGCCAGCAGCCCCGCCTCGGGGGTCAATGAGCAGTTCTTC. It codes for CASSPASGVNEQFF.

The chain has TRBV28 and TRBJ2-2; D may be TRBD1 (6 bases). V lost 2 bases to trimming and J lost 4 bases, with 8 bases between them. The CDR3 length is 14 residues. Per the germline V gene, CDR1 is MDHEN and CDR2 is SYDVKM. CDR3 in DNA: TGTGCCAGCAGTTTACTCAGGGGCACCGGGGAGCTGTTTTTT. It translates to CASSLLRGTGELFF.

This clonotype was recorded only once. The J gene is TRBJ2-5, the V gene TRBV7-3; either TRBD1 or TRBD2 may supply D (6 bases each). The CDR3 is 16 residues long. Germline CDR1 SGHTA, CDR2 FQGTGA. Trimming left V 0 bases short and J 1 base short, with 12 bases between. The CDR3 protein is CASSLTGRGRQETQYF. The CDR3 DNA sequence: TGTGCCAGCAGCTTAACGGGACGGGGGCGCCAAGAGACCCAGTACTTC.

Details on this clonotype: This likely comes from a read error, as the CDR3 has no conserved phenylalanine or tryptophan at its end. It is unclear where the CDR3 begins or ends on the DNA, so no DNA is shown, and the CDR3 is as TCRdb lists it. The chain joins TRBV5-1 to TRBJ2-1; TRBD1, as called in the table, went unchecked against the DNA. Ends included, the CDR3 has 11 residues. Germline V gives CDR1 SGHRS, CDR2 YFSETQ. The CDR3 spells CASSRGGTEFT.

In this sample, this clonotype turned up once. The rearrangement joins TRBV19 to TRBJ1-1, with no clear D. CDR1 is LNHDA and CDR2 is SQIVND in the germline V gene (reference sequence). There are 14 residues in the CDR3. Trimming took off 5 bases at V and 3 bases at J, with 13 bases between the two ends. The CDR3, as DNA: TGTGCCAGTAGTCGGACTCTTGTGGACACTGAAGCTTTCTTT. It codes for CASSRTLVDTEAFF.

This clonotype showed up just a few times. CDR3 bases: TGTGCCAGCAGTCTAGAGACCCAGTACTTC. It specifies CASSLETQYF. The V gene is TRBV6-1, the J gene TRBJ2-5; D gene ambiguous. The V and J ends lost 5 bases and 4 bases respectively, with 2 bases between them. Germline V gene data show CDR1 as MNHNS and CDR2 as SASEGT. The CDR3 contains 10 residues.

This clonotype was found many times. The chain is built from TRBV20-1 and TRBJ1-2; 8 nucleotides agree with TRBD1. The CDR3 has 14 residues. V gave up 1 base and J gave up 4 bases; unmatched junction bases: 5. Germline CDR1 DFQATT, CDR2 SNEGSKA (reference sequence). CDR3 sequence reads: CSARVSGGLYGYTF. The CDR3 coding sequence is TGCAGTGCTAGAGTATCAGGGGGCCTCTATGGCTACACCTTC.

About this clonotype: The junction does not match germline at one end; this may be a read error. The chain uses TRBV7-3 and TRBJ2-5, with D perhaps TRBD1 (5 bases). Germline V gives CDR1 SGHTA, CDR2 FQGTGA. The CDR3 is 17 residues long. CDR3 residues: CASSTASGRAAGEPQYF. CDR3 bases: TGTGCCAGCAGCACAGCGTCGGGCAGGGCGGCTGGAGAGCCCCAGTACTTC.

This clonotype was counted many times. CDR3 DNA: TGTGCCAGCAGCTTAATGGCTAGCAGGGGGGCCGATACGCAGTATTTT. Translated: CASSLMASRGADTQYF. The chain employs TRBV7-2 and TRBJ2-3, with a possible D match to TRBD1 (7 bases). V lost 2 bases to trimming and J lost 6 bases, with 18 bases between them. Germline CDR1 SGHTA, CDR2 FQGNSA. The CDR3 has 16 residues. The complete variable domain, with remaining parts taken from reference TRBV7-2 and TRBJ2-3, reads GAGVSQSPSNKVTEKGKDVELRCDPISGHTALYWYRQSLGQGLEFLIYFQGNSAPDKSGLPSDRFSAERTGGSVSTLTIQRTQQEDSAVYLCASSLMASRGADTQYFGPGTRLTVL.

At least ten counts were recorded for this clonotype. The J gene is TRBJ2-1, the V gene TRBV7-8; the D is unclear. The CDR3 spans 13 residues. With 2 bases removed from V and 10 bases from J, the gap between germline ends came to 12 bases. The germline CDR1 and CDR2 sequences are SGHVS and FQNEAQ. In DNA form, the CDR3 reads TGTGCCAGCAGCTTAAAGGGATTGGGGGAGCAGTTCTTC. Translated, it gives CASSLKGLGEQFF.

This chain uses TRBV7-9 with TRBJ2-5, with 11 bases matching TRBD1. V shed 11 bases and J 3 bases; nucleotides not matched to a gene: 20. Germline lookup yields CDR1 SEHNR and CDR2 FQNEAQ (reference sequence). The CDR3 totals 18 residues. The CDR3, as DNA: TGTGCCGCCTTACCCTCCGGACAGGGGGCCTATGGCGAAGAGACCCAGTACTTC. The encoded protein is CAALPSGQGAYGEETQYF.

Note on this clonotype: A much larger clone lies one base from this, so it may be a read error. The chain joins TRBV2 to TRBJ2-2, with D possibly being TRBD2 (5 bases). Germline CDR1 and CDR2: SNHLY and FYNNEI. V gave up 7 bases and J gave up 3 bases, with 18 bases separating them. The CDR3 loop spans 16 amino acids. In DNA form, the CDR3 reads TGTGCCAGCATTGTTTTACCGGGGATGGACACCGGGGAGCTGTTTTTT. It translates to CASIVLPGMDTGELFF.

In its sample, this clonotype was seen many times. The chain joins TRBV9 to TRBJ1-2; no firm D call. Germline V gene data show CDR1 as SGDLS and CDR2 as YYNGEE. Trimming took 0 bases from V and 1 from J, leaving 4 bases between them. The CDR3 loop spans 13 amino acids. DNA for the CDR3: TGTGCCAGCAGCGTAGGTGGTAACTATGGCTACACCTTC. Translated: CASSVGGNYGYTF.

This clonotype came up many times. This sequence joins TRBV7-9 and TRBJ2-7; 9 bases are shared with TRBD1. This CDR3 region has 14 residues. V shed 5 bases and J 3 bases; nucleotides not matched to a gene: 5. Germline CDR1 reads SEHNR; CDR2 reads FQNEAQ (reference sequence). Here the CDR3 reads CASSADRGSYEQYF. CDR3 in DNA: TGTGCCAGCAGCGCGGACAGGGGAAGCTACGAGCAGTACTTC.

Note on this clonotype: Possible read error: a much larger clone is one base away. The V call is TRBV7-9, the J call TRBJ1-2, with D possibly being TRBD1 (5 bases). CDR3 size: 15 residues. Germline V gene data show CDR1 as SEHNR and CDR2 as FQNEAQ (reference sequence). The CDR3: CANSLAGHRIHGYPF. CDR3 sequence (DNA): TGTGCCAACAGCTTAGCGGGGCATAGAATCCATGGCTACCCCTTC.

This clonotype was counted only a few times. The CDR3 loop reads CASSQEGGDYGYTF. In DNA form, the CDR3 reads TGTGCCAGCAGCCAAGAGGGGGGAGACTATGGCTACACCTTC. The gene calls are TRBV3-1 and TRBJ1-2; a possible D gene is TRBD1 (5 bases). The germline gives CDR1 LGHDT, CDR2 YNNKEL (reference sequence). Trimming stripped 0 bases from V and 3 bases from J, with 8 bases between. This CDR3 spans 14 amino acids.

The CDR3 DNA reads TGTGCCAGCAGTTTATTCCAGGGCGATCAGCCCCAGCATTTT. It encodes CASSLFQGDQPQHF. The chain joins TRBV28 to TRBJ1-5; tentatively, D is TRBD1 (5 bases). Trimming left V 1 base short and J 5 bases short, with 9 bases between. The CDR3 length is 14 residues. Germline V CDR1 and CDR2: MDHEN, SYDVKM.

This clonotype was detected many times. The CDR3 is CASSYRDRQETQYF. CDR3 bases: TGTGCCAGCAGCTACCGGGACAGGCAAGAGACCCAGTACTTC. The chain uses TRBV7-9 and TRBJ2-5, with 8 positions matching TRBD1. The germline gives CDR1 SEHNR, CDR2 FQNEAQ (reference sequence). CDR3 length: 14 amino acids. V trimming: 4 bases; J trimming: 2 bases; junction bases outside the gene matches: 3. The complete variable domain, with remaining parts taken from reference TRBV7-9 and TRBJ2-5, reads DTGVSQNPRHKITKRGQNVTFRCDPISEHNRLYWYRQTLGQGPEFLTYFQNEAQLEKSRLLSDRFSAERPKGSFSTLEIQRTEQGDSAMYLCASSYRDRQETQYFGPGTRLLVL.